A selection of T cell receptor beta chains follows, all from one sample in a study of tumor and adjacent non-tumor tissue in lung cancer. One entry per CDR3 protein, called by TCRdb with MiXCR from the multiplex PCR reads. This repertoire shows 60,000 to 85,000 distinct CDR3 sequences, roughly 80% found once; its top ten account for less than 15%. Specimen: lung tumor tissue. These receptors all come from a woman in her 50s with non-small cell lung cancer. Both conserved end residues are part of each CDR3.

>TRBV11-2|TRBJ2-1
CASSLDGSVNEQFF
>TRBV12-3/TRBV12-4|TRBJ1-1
CACSDNQETEAFF
>TRBV11-3|TRBJ2-5
CASSLGYSAEEAQYF
>TRBV6-6|TRBJ2-7
CASRDVDGRSPSYKQYF
>TRBV6-2/TRBV6-3|TRBJ2-3
CASMDSETDTQYF
>TRBV6-4|TRBJ2-7
CASRQWSSYEQNF
>TRBV20-1|TRBJ2-5
CSASGRDIRETQYF
>TRBV6-5|TRBJ2-7
CASKTSGSITFEQYF
>TRBV6-2/TRBV6-3|TRBJ2-5
CVSTPGTAASRFETQYF
>TRBV10-3|TRBJ2-5
CAVRTVQETQYF
>TRBV4-2|TRBJ2-7
CASSALTSNAYEQHF
>TRBV6-6|TRBJ2-7
CASSPRQDRNEQYF
>TRBV12-3/TRBV12-4|TRBJ1-5
CASSLRTWVQPQHF
>TRBV20-1|TRBJ2-7
CNARSTGTGNISYF
>TRBV5-1|TRBJ2-1
CASSEGGAGLATDEQFF
>TRBV6-1|TRBJ1-4
CASSETPPGQDEKLFF
>TRBV10-1|TRBJ2-1
CGSSDFSLHGRTRGQFF
>TRBV29-1|TRBJ2-7
CNVEGQGSLGYEQYF
>TRBV4-1|TRBJ2-1
CANRTLGEQFF
>TRBV4-1|TRBJ2-2
CAARGAGRTGELFF
>TRBV11-2|TRBJ2-2
CAINSRTPAGVLFF
>TRBV12-3/TRBV12-4|TRBJ1-1
CAVRYSYTEAFF
>TRBV4-2|TRBJ2-3
CASSREGGLAGSDTQYF
>TRBV4-1|TRBJ1-5
CANSQYGGANQPQHF
>TRBV4-1|TRBJ1-6
CASSRLSRDGGNSPLHF
>TRBV29-1|TRBJ2-6
CSVGGQGSFCGVNFLTF
>TRBV20-1|TRBJ1-2
CSAAYRIANYGYTF
>TRBV20-1|TRBJ2-3
CSAYWVADTQYF
>TRBV28|TRBJ1-6
CASILAAGQPPLYF
>TRBV10-2|TRBJ2-3
CANTPDNWLGSQYF
>TRBV4-1|TRBJ1-5
CASSQDGGSNQAQHF
>TRBV11-3|TRBJ2-1
CASSGSQGHEQFF
>TRBV6-1|TRBJ1-2
CDRQGGVNYGYTF
>TRBV29-1|TRBJ2-1
CSVEDLLGWTSYIEQFF
>TRBV20-1|TRBJ2-7
CSARKLDIYEQYF
>TRBV20-1|TRBJ2-2
CSASATSDGELFF
>TRBV28|TRBJ2-1
CASRGMAQSSYNEQFF
>TRBV6-1|TRBJ2-1
CTTPSLGGNEQFF
>TRBV12-3/TRBV12-4|TRBJ2-2
CANSIAGANTRELFF
>TRBV29-1|TRBJ2-2
CNVRDRDRDTGELFF
>TRBV29-1|TRBJ2-2
CSVGRHEDTGELFF
>TRBV12-5|TRBJ2-1
CVTGTGRGPYNEQFF
>TRBV3-1|TRBJ2-5
CASSQGYGTQYF
>TRBV29-1|TRBJ2-4
CSVLKPGVDIQYF
>TRBV7-2|TRBJ2-7
CASSLATQSSYEQYF
>TRBV11-2|TRBJ2-1
CASSLGGLAGVGEEFF
>TRBV10-3|TRBJ2-5
CAVRIAQETQYF
>TRBV6-1|TRBJ1-2
CASSEGGASYTF